These T cell receptor beta chains were read from a single sample in a study of T cells in Graves' hyperthyroidism and ophthalmopathy. TCRdb ran MiXCR on the multiplex PCR reads and lists one entry per CDR3 protein. The sample has over 650,000 distinct CDR3 sequences; around 15% are singletons. The sample comprised blood. All receptors derive from a man younger than 35 with Graves' hyperthyroidism. Each CDR3 is given with its conserved first and last residue. The D gene is left open where the match is weak. Size is omitted from some rows. Given values are once, few, many or a class for expanded clones.

size | D | J | V | DNA | CDR3
many | - | TRBJ2-5 | TRBV30 | TGTGCCTGGATAGGTGCAGGAAAGGAGACCCAGTACTTC | CAWIGAGKETQYF
many | - | TRBJ2-1 | TRBV2 | TGTGCCAGCAGTGCCCCGGATGAGCAGTTCTTC | CASSAPDEQFF
many | - | TRBJ1-1 | TRBV12-3/TRBV12-4 | TGTGCCAGCAGCCCGATTCGGGGCGGTACTGAAGCTTTCTTT | CASSPIRGGTEAFF
few | TRBD2 | TRBJ2-1 | TRBV6-2/TRBV6-3 | TGTGCCAGCACCCCTATAGCGGGAGTACGACAGAATGAGCAGTTCTTC | CASTPIAGVRQNEQFF
- | - | TRBJ1-2 | TRBV6-4 | TGTGCCAGCAGGCCGGGACCTCACTATGGCTACACCTTC | CASRPGPHYGYTF
many | - | TRBJ2-3 | TRBV7-2 | TGTGCCAGCAGCCCCTCCGGGACGAGAGGGATAGATACGCAGTATTTT | CASSPSGTRGIDTQYF
many | - | TRBJ2-7 | TRBV28 | TGTGCCAGCAGATACTACGAGCAGTACTTC | CASRYYEQYF
few | - | TRBJ2-5 | TRBV6-2/TRBV6-3 | TGTGCCAGCAGCCGAACCCTCAGAGAGACCCAGTACTTC | CASSRTLRETQYF
few | - | TRBJ2-6 | TRBV28 | TGTGCCAGCAGTTTAAGTGGGACCAACGTCCTGACTTTC | CASSLSGTNVLTF
many | TRBD1 | TRBJ1-1 | TRBV12-5 | TGTGCTAGTGGTTTGACCTTGACAGGGACAATGAACACTGAAGCTTTCTTT | CASGLTLTGTMNTEAFF
many | - | TRBJ1-1 | TRBV30 | TGTGCCTGGAGTGGGCAGTTGGACACTGAAGCTTTCTTT | CAWSGQLDTEAFF
many | - | TRBJ2-7 | TRBV12-3/TRBV12-4 | TGTGCCAGCAGCCAGGGGAGGGTCCGCGAGCAGTACTTC | CASSQGRVREQYF
few | - | TRBJ1-1 | TRBV29-1 | TGCAGCGCCCCTCAGGGGACTGCTGAAGCTTTCTTT | CSAPQGTAEAFF
many | TRBD1 | TRBJ1-5 | TRBV7-8 | TGTGCCAGCAGCTGGAACAGGGGTAGCAATCAGCCCCAGCATTTT | CASSWNRGSNQPQHF
many | - | TRBJ2-5 | TRBV6-7 | TGTGCCAGCAAGGACGATTGGGAGACCCAGTACTTC | CASKDDWETQYF
- | TRBD2 | TRBJ2-3 | TRBV30 | TGTGCCTGGAGAGGACTAGCGGCAGATACGCAGTATTTT | CAWRGLAADTQYF
many | - | TRBJ2-3 | TRBV20-1 | TGCAGTGCTAGAGATGCGGGACGGCGCGGACGCACAGATACGCAGTATTTT | CSARDAGRRGRTDTQYF
many | TRBD1 | TRBJ1-1 | TRBV18 | TGTGCCAGCTCACAGGACAGGGAGGTAGCTTTCTTT | CASSQDREVAFF
- | - | TRBJ1-3 | TRBV7-3 | TGTGCCAGCAGCCAGGCGGGTGGAAACACCATATATTTT | CASSQAGGNTIYF
many | - | TRBJ1-2 | TRBV27 | TGTGCCAGCAGTCCGGCGGGCAGGGCGGCTGGCTACACCTTC | CASSPAGRAAGYTF
- | - | TRBJ2-3 | TRBV4-1 | TGCGCCAGCAGCCAAGGTGCGGCGGATACGCAGTATTTT | CASSQGAADTQYF
many | - | TRBJ2-7 | TRBV7-6 | TGTGCCAGCAGCTTAGGCTCGCAAAGCGAGCAGTACTTC | CASSLGSQSEQYF
few | - | TRBJ2-1 | TRBV11-1 | TGTGCCAGCAGCGTTCACCCAGAAGACTCCGCCTACAATGAGCAGTTCTTC | CASSVHPEDSAYNEQFF
few | TRBD2 | TRBJ2-7 | TRBV28 | TGTGCCAGCAGTCCCCGGGGACTAGCGGGCCAGACTTACGAGCAGTACTTC | CASSPRGLAGQTYEQYF
- | TRBD2 | TRBJ2-7 | TRBV27 | TGTGCCAGCAGTCCTCTTAGACTAGCGGGGGACTACGAGCAGTACTTC | CASSPLRLAGDYEQYF
many | TRBD2 | TRBJ2-7 | TRBV28 | TGTGCCAGCAGTCCAGGGACTAGCGGGAGGGCCTATAGATCCTACGAGCAGTACTTC | CASSPGTSGRAYRSYEQYF
many | - | TRBJ2-7 | TRBV3-1 | TGTGCCAGCAGCATGACAGACTACGAGCAGTACTTC | CASSMTDYEQYF
- | TRBD1 | TRBJ2-7 | TRBV10-3 | TGTGCCATCAGTGAACCGGGACAGTCTTCTATTGAGCAGTACTTC | CAISEPGQSSIEQYF
few | TRBD1 | TRBJ1-2 | TRBV20-1 | TGCAGTGCTGGGGGGACAGGGCGAGGGATCGTGTACACCTTC | CSAGGTGRGIVYTF
few | - | TRBJ2-5 | TRBV12-5 | TGTGCTAGTGGTTTGTCAGGGCGAGAGACCCAGTACTTC | CASGLSGRETQYF
- | - | TRBJ2-3 | TRBV6-1 | TGTGCCAGCAGTCCGACAGGAGGCCCAGATACGCAGTATTTT | CASSPTGGPDTQYF
- | TRBD2 | TRBJ2-1 | TRBV2 | TGTGCCAGCAGTGATTCATGGGCGGGAGAGGTTGAGCAGTTCTTC | CASSDSWAGEVEQFF
- | TRBD2 | TRBJ2-1 | TRBV19 | TGTGCCAGTAGTCAGCGGACTAGCGGGAGGACCTACAATGAGCAGTTCTTC | CASSQRTSGRTYNEQFF
few | TRBD1 | TRBJ1-4 | TRBV20-1 | TGCAGTGCTCGACAGGGGGGAGACGAAAAACTGTTTTTT | CSARQGGDEKLFF
once | - | TRBJ2-2 | TRBV11-2 | TGTGCCAGCAGCTTTCCCGGGGCGACGAACACCGGGAAGCTGTTTTTT | CASSFPGATNTGKLFF
- | TRBD1 | TRBJ1-2 | TRBV9 | TGTGCCAGCAGCGGCCGGACAGGGTCTGGCTACACCTTC | CASSGRTGSGYTF
few | - | TRBJ2-5 | TRBV20-1 | TGCAGTGCCATCCATGGGGTGGGCATGTACCAAGAGACCCAGTACTTC | CSAIHGVGMYQETQYF
- | - | TRBJ2-3 | TRBV7-9 | TGTGCCAGCAACTGGGCTAGCCCATTCGAAGATACGCAGTATTTT | CASNWASPFEDTQYF
- | - | TRBJ1-2 | TRBV3-1 | TGTGCCAGCAGCCCACTCCGGGCCAATTATGGCTACACCTTC | CASSPLRANYGYTF
- | - | TRBJ1-1 | TRBV28 | TGTGCCAGCACCCAGGGTTGGGGGAGGGTGGAGAACACTGAAGCTTTCTTT | CASTQGWGRVENTEAFF
few | - | TRBJ2-2 | TRBV24-1 | TGTGCCACCAGTGATTTGCGTGTCGGTACGAACACCGGGGAGCTGTTTTTT | CATSDLRVGTNTGELFF
many | TRBD2 | TRBJ2-7 | TRBV29-1 | TGCAGCGCCACTAGCGGGGCTTACGAGCAGTACTTC | CSATSGAYEQYF
- | TRBD1 | TRBJ2-3 | TRBV28 | TGTGCCAGCAGTTTACCTGACAGGGGAGCCACAGATACGCAGTATTTT | CASSLPDRGATDTQYF
many | TRBD1 | TRBJ1-2 | TRBV2 | TGTGCCAGAGGACAGGGGGCCAACTATGGCTACACCTTC | CARGQGANYGYTF
many | - | TRBJ2-2 | TRBV7-2 | TGTGCCAGCGGCAGGGGAGGGTTGGAGCAGCTCGGGGAGCTGTTTTTT | CASGRGGLEQLGELFF
many | - | TRBJ1-2 | TRBV27 | TGTGCCAGCAGTTTATCGCGTAACTATGGCTACACCTTC | CASSLSRNYGYTF
few | - | TRBJ2-2 | TRBV7-2 | TGTGCCAGCGGGCTTGGGACGGGCGGGGAGCTGTTTTTT | CASGLGTGGELFF
- | TRBD1 | TRBJ1-5 | TRBV18 | TGTGCCAGCTCACCCGTCCCGGGACAGGTGCCCCAGCATTTT | CASSPVPGQVPQHF